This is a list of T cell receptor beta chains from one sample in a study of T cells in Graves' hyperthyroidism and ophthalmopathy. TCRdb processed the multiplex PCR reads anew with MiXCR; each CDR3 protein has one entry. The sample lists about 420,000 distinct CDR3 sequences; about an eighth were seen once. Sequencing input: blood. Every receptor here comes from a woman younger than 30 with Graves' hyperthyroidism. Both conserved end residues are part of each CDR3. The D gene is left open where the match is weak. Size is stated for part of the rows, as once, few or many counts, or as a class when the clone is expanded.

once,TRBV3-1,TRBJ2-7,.,CASSHTGTLVYEQYF,TGTGCCAGCAGCCATACCGGGACTCTCGTCTACGAGCAGTACTTC
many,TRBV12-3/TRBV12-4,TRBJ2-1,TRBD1,CASRSRQGLSYNEQFF,TGTGCCAGCAGATCAAGACAGGGCTTATCCTACAATGAGCAGTTCTTC
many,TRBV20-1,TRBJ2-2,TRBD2,CSARGSGRGTGELFF,TGCAGTGCTAGAGGTTCCGGGAGGGGCACCGGGGAGCTGTTTTTT
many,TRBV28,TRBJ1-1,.,CASSRGGAATEAFF,TGTGCCAGCAGCCGGGGGGGGGCGGCCACTGAAGCTTTCTTT
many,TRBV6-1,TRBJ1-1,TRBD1,CASSEGQGREAFF,TGTGCCAGCAGTGAGGGACAGGGAAGGGAAGCTTTCTTT
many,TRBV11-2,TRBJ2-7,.,CASSFNDGPYEQYF,TGTGCCAGCAGCTTCAACGACGGCCCCTACGAGCAGTACTTC
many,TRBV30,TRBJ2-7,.,CAWSRAGLTYEQYF,TGTGCCTGGAGTCGGGCAGGGCTTACCTACGAGCAGTACTTC
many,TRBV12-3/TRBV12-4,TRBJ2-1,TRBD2,CASSLRIGTSGSGAYNEQFF,TGTGCCAGCAGTTTACGCATCGGGACTAGCGGGAGTGGTGCCTACAATGAGCAGTTCTTC
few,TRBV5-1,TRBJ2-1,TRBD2,CASSLEILAGAGNEQFF,TGCGCCAGCAGCTTGGAAATTCTAGCGGGAGCTGGCAATGAGCAGTTCTTC
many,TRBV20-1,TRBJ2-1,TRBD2,CSAEGLAGTNEQFF,TGCAGTGCCGAGGGACTAGCGGGAACCAATGAGCAGTTCTTC
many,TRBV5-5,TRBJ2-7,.,CASSWGVDYEQYF,TGTGCCAGCAGTTGGGGAGTGGACTACGAGCAGTACTTC
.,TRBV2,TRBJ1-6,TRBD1,CASSGQGAWSPLHF,TGTGCCAGCAGCGGACAGGGGGCTTGGTCACCCCTCCACTTT
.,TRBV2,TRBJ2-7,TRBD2,CASTRTGTSGTYEQYF,TGTGCCAGCACGCGAACCGGGACTAGCGGTACCTACGAGCAGTACTTC
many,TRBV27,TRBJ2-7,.,CASSPNWGRLAHEQYF,TGTGCCAGCAGTCCAAATTGGGGCAGGTTGGCCCACGAGCAGTACTTC
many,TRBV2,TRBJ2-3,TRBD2,CATGTSGSGTDTQYF,TGTGCCACCGGGACTAGCGGGAGTGGCACAGATACGCAGTATTTT
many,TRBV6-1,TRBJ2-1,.,CASRFGYNEQFF,TGTGCCAGCAGGTTCGGATACAATGAGCAGTTCTTC
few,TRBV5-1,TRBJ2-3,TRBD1,CASSPDRGATDTQYF,TGCGCCAGCAGCCCGGACAGGGGGGCTACAGATACGCAGTATTTT
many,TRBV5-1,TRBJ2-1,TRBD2,CASTRSGRGNEQFF,TGCGCCAGCACGAGGAGCGGGAGGGGCAATGAGCAGTTCTTC
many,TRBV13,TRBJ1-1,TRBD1,CASSPGQGVSTEAFF,TGTGCCAGCAGCCCAGGACAGGGGGTAAGCACTGAAGCTTTCTTT
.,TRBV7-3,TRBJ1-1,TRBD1,CASSEGQVGDGTEAFF,TGTGCCAGCAGCGAGGGACAGGTTGGCGATGGGACTGAAGCTTTCTTT
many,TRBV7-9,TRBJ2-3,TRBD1,CASSLRQGATDTQYF,TGTGCCAGCAGTTTGCGACAGGGGGCCACAGATACGCAGTATTTT
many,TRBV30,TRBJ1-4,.,CAWSKAATNEKLFF,TGTGCCTGGAGTAAGGCCGCTACTAATGAAAAACTGTTTTTT
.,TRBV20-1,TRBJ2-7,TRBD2,CSARDSASGPYEQYF,TGCAGTGCTAGAGATAGCGCTAGCGGTCCCTACGAGCAGTACTTC
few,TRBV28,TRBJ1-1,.,CASSFDGGSEAFF,TGTGCCAGCAGTTTTGACGGGGGCTCTGAAGCTTTCTTT
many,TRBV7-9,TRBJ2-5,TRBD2,CASSPGTSYLWGETQYF,TGTGCCAGCAGCCCTGGGACTAGCTATCTTTGGGGGGAGACCCAGTACTTC
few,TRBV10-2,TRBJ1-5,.,CASSGAVDQPQHF,TGCGCCAGCAGTGGGGCCGTAGATCAGCCCCAGCATTTT
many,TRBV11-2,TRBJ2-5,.,CASSLDMEAAPTQYF,TGTGCCAGCAGCTTAGATATGGAAGCGGCCCCGACCCAGTACTTC
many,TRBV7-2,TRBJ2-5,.,CASSLFSGTETQYF,TGTGCCAGCAGCTTATTCTCCGGGACGGAGACCCAGTACTTC
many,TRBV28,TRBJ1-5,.,CASNQGTPPNQPQHF,TGTGCCAGCAACCAAGGAACTCCCCCTAATCAGCCCCAGCATTTT
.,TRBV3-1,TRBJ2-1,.,CASSQETLAAQFF,TGTGCCAGCAGCCAAGAAACGCTAGCTGCTCAGTTCTTC
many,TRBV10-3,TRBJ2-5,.,CAISGTGQETQYF,TGTGCCATCAGTGGGACGGGGCAAGAGACCCAGTACTTC
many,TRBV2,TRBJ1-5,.,CASSVYRVNQPQHF,TGTGCCAGCAGTGTATACAGGGTCAATCAGCCCCAGCATTTT
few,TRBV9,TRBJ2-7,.,CASSVAGYSYEQYF,TGTGCCAGCAGCGTAGCAGGGTATTCCTACGAGCAGTACTTC
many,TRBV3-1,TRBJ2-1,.,CASSMRGVDEQFF,TGTGCCAGCAGCATGCGCGGTGTGGATGAGCAGTTCTTC
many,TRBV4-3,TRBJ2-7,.,CASSPSPGESHEQYF,TGCGCCAGCAGCCCTTCGCCCGGGGAATCCCACGAGCAGTACTTC